The clone carrying this T cell receptor (beta chain) was counted many times. V lost 7 bases and J 2 bases, leaving 9 bases between the germline ends. This CDR3 has 13 amino acids. Germline CDR1 and CDR2: SNHLY and FYNNEI. The data belong to a study of T cells after yellow fever vaccination. The TCR cDNA carried a universal primer site and UMIs from 5'RACE template switching. TCRdb re-derived calls from the 5' RACE reads in MiXCR, one entry per CDR3 protein. The repertoire holds about 510,000 distinct CDR3 sequences, with around a fifth as singletons. The chain uses TRBV2 and TRBJ1-5; D remains unclear. The sample was PBMCs, taken about 20 days after the first yellow fever vaccination. The receptor was isolated from a man between 18 and 29 years old who received the YFV17D yellow fever vaccine. The CDR3 protein is CASTGGGNQPQHF. Here the CDR3 DNA reads TGTGCCAGCACTGGCGGGGGCAATCAGCCCCAGCATTTT.